The entry below gives a single T cell receptor (beta chain) sequence along with its context. TCRdb re-analysed the RT-PCR reads in MiXCR, keeping a single row per CDR3 protein. The sample carries about 680,000 distinct CDR3 sequences, 14% recorded once. The CDR3 contains 16 residues. The V end lost 3 bases, the J end lost 6 bases, and 20 bases lay between the germline ends. Germline CDR1 KGHDR, CDR2 SFDVKD. The source material was memory CD4+ T cells from blood. The chain links TRBV24-1 to TRBJ2-7; a weak D match, TRBD1 (7 bases). This TCR was sampled from a female donor in good health, serving as a healthy control. CDR3 protein: CATSDETTGRRFEQYF. For the CDR3, the DNA is TGTGCCACCAGTGATGAAACGACAGGGAGGCGGTTCGAGCAGTACTTC.